This T cell receptor (beta chain) was obtained from a study of blood T cell repertoires in COVID-19. Study overall: There were acute and convalescent COVID-19 samples, and they came from the United States, Italy and Spain. T cells, B-cell-depleted T cells, or PBMCs supplied cDNA or gDNA.

In the source study's methods: Amplifying reference gene primers gave estimates of nucleated cell counts. Libraries were prepared by immunoSEQ multiplex PCR; TCRdb keeps only in-frame clonotypes and omits some of them. That table gives V, J and clone size, and the DNA gave D and trimming. This sample has a few hundred thousand clones, with around nine tenths found just once. This CDR3 has 16 residues. The germline V gene encodes CDR1 SEHNR and CDR2 FQNEAQ (reference sequence). Trimming at V came to 5 bases and at J to 7 bases, leaving 14 bases not matched to a gene. The TCR sequence derives from a man in his 60s who had recovered from COVID-19. What was sequenced was peripheral blood. The rearrangement links TRBV7-9 to TRBJ2-1; TRBD2 agrees at 7 bases. CDR3 coding DNA: TGTGCCAGCAGCCCCTTAGCAGGCGGGGGAAGGAATGAGCAGTTCTTC. Protein: CASSPLAGGGRNEQFF.